The clone carrying this TCR beta chain was picked up a small number of times. Its antigen is unknown. TCRdb called the reads again in MiXCR, with one record for every CDR3 protein. The repertoire holds a few hundred thousand distinct CDR3 sequences, with roughly 42% as singletons. This sample is part of a study of T cell repertoires in cytomegalovirus infection. Findings of the study overall: There were carriers of CMV plus the relevant HLA, and cumulative public TCR beta family frequency identified them.

V was clipped by 5 bases and J by 1 base; unmatched bases: 10. The CDR3 runs to 17 residues. The germline CDR1 and CDR2 sequences are SGHTA and FQGNSA. The starting material was cultured PBMCs, obtained from culture after CMV antigen stimulation. This sequence was found in a human donor in good health (CMV status not recorded). Some clones in this sample may be carry-over from other donors' samples. The chain joins TRBV7-2 to TRBJ2-1, with 8 bases that match TRBD2. The CDR3 DNA reads as TGTGCCAGCAGCATCCCAACCGGCGGGGGGTCCTACAATGAGCAGTTCTTC. Translated: CASSIPTGGGSYNEQFF.